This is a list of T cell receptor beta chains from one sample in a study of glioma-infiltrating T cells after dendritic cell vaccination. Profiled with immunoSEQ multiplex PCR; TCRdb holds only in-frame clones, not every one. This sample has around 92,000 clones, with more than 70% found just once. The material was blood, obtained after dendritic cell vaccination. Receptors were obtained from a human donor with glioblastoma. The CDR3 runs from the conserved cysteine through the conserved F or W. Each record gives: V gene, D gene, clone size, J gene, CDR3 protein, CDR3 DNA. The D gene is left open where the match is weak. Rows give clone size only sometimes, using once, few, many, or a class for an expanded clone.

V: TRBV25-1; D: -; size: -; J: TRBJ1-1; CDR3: CASSDYRVNTEAFF; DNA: TGTGCCAGCAGTGACTACAGGGTAAACACTGAAGCTTTCTTT
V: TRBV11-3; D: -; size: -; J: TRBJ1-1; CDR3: CASSLDLNTEAFF; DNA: TGTGCCAGCAGCTTAGACTTGAACACTGAAGCTTTCTTT
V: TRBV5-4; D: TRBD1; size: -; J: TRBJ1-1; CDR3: CASSITGTGRGEAFF; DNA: TGTGCCAGCAGCATCACCGGGACAGGGAGGGGTGAAGCTTTCTTT
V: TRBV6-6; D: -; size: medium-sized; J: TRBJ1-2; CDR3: CASTAGPARGGYTF; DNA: TGTGCCAGCACCGCTGGACCCGCCAGGGGCGGCTACACCTTC
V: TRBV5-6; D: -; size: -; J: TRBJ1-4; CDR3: CASSSVVREKLFF; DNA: TGTGCCAGCAGCTCGGTGGTCCGGGAAAAACTGTTTTTT
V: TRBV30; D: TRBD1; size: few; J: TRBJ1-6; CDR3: CAWSHPTGGVNSPLHF; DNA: TGTGCCTGGAGTCACCCCACAGGGGGCGTTAATTCACCCCTCCACTTT
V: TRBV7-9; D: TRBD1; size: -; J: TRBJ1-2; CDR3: CASSTTTGWGYTF; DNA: TGTGCCAGCAGCACAACGACAGGGTGGGGCTACACCTTC
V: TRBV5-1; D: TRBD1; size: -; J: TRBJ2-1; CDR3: CASSIHRQGDRQFF; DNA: TGCGCCAGCAGCATCCATCGACAGGGCGATAGACAGTTCTTC
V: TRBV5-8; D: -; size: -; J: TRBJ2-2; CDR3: CASSLLGANTGELFF; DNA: TGTGCCAGCAGCCTGCTCGGGGCGAACACCGGGGAGCTGTTTTTT
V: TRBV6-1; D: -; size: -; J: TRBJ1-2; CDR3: CASSGGRDERNYGYTF; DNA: TGTGCCAGCAGTGGGGGGAGGGATGAGAGGAACTATGGCTACACCTTC
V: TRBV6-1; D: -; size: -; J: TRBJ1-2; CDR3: CASSLRTYGYTF; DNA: TGTGCCAGCAGTCTCAGGACTTATGGCTACACCTTC
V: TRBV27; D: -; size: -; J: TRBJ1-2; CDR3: CASSTTYPRDSGPYGYTF; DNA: TGTGCCAGCAGTACCACCTATCCCCGGGACTCAGGACCCTATGGCTACACCTTC
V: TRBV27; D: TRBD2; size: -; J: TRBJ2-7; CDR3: CASNAGLASAIDEQYF; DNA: TGTGCCAGCAACGCCGGACTAGCGAGCGCCATTGACGAGCAGTACTTC
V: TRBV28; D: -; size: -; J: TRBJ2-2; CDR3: CASSSGQNTGELFF; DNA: TGTGCCAGCAGTTCGGGACAGAACACCGGGGAGCTGTTTTTT
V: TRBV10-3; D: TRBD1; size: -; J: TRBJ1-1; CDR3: CAITPGQGNTEAFF; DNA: TGTGCCATCACTCCGGGACAGGGAAACACTGAAGCTTTCTTT
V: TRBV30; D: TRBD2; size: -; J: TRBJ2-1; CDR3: CAWSDLRLAEDNEQFF; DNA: TGTGCCTGGAGTGACCTTAGACTAGCGGAGGACAATGAGCAGTTCTTC
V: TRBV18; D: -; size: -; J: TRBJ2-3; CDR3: CASSPPGSRSFGDTQYF; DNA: TGTGCCAGCTCACCACCAGGGAGCAGGTCTTTTGGAGATACGCAGTATTTT
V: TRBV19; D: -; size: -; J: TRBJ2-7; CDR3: CASSFAYEQYF; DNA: TGTGCCAGTAGTTTCGCCTACGAGCAGTACTTC
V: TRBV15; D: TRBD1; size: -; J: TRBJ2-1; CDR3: CATSSLGGLNEQFF; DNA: TGTGCCACCAGCTCCTTAGGGGGCCTCAATGAGCAGTTCTTC
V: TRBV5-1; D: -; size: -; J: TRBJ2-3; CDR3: CASSLGGSPDTQYF; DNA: TGCGCCAGCAGCTTGGGCGGAAGCCCAGATACGCAGTATTTT